The clone carrying this T cell receptor (beta chain) was seen many times. The CDR3 consists of 14 residues. Germline CDR1 reads SGHRS; CDR2 reads YFSETQ. With V trimmed by 3 bases and J by 5 bases, 6 bases remained unmatched. The data stem from a study of early T cells in non-severe SARS-CoV-2 infection. TCRdb reanalysed the 5' RACE reads using MiXCR and keeps one entry per CDR3 protein. The sample yields 50,000 to 70,000 distinct CDR3 sequences, roughly 10% seen once. The sequencing input was whole blood. The sequence was obtained from an adult who was a healthcare worker with PCR-confirmed SARS-CoV-2 infection or an uninfected control (not recorded which). The rearrangement links TRBV5-1 to TRBJ2-5; 8 nucleotides line up with TRBD2. In DNA form, the CDR3 reads TGCGCCAGCAGCTCCATTAGCGGGACGGAGACCCAGTACTTC. Its protein is CASSSISGTETQYF.